Listed below are T cell receptor beta chains from one sample, sequenced in a study of T cell changes during pregnancy in multiple sclerosis. Data came from immunoSEQ multiplex PCR; TCRdb stores just in-frame clones and leaves some out. The data contain about 45,000 clones, roughly 91% of them singletons. The material sequenced was PBMCs (not recorded whether the cells were cultured). Receptors originate from a female donor with multiple sclerosis, enrolled in a pregnancy study. CDR3s include the opening cysteine and the closing phenylalanine or tryptophan. D genes are given only for firm matches. Rows may omit the clone size; those that give it use once, few, many or a size class.

j_call cdr3_length clone_size v_call d_call cdr3_nt cdr3_aa
TRBJ2-1 15 . TRBV28 . TGTGCCAGCAGTTTAGGGATCCAATTGTACAATGAGCAGTTCTTC CASSLGIQLYNEQFF
TRBJ2-7 12 . TRBV6-6 . TGTGCCAGCAGTACCGGGACGAGCGAGCAGTACTTC CASSTGTSEQYF
TRBJ2-7 15 . TRBV10-2 . TGCGCCAGCACCACGGACTGGGCTTTGGAACGCGAGCAGTACTTC CASTTDWALEREQYF
TRBJ2-1 12 . TRBV14 . TGTGCCAGCAGCCCCCACTCCGGCGAGCAGTTCTTC CASSPHSGEQFF
TRBJ2-2 15 . TRBV27 TRBD1 TGTGCCAGCAGTTCAGGGACAGCGAACACCGGGGAGCTGTTTTTT CASSSGTANTGELFF
TRBJ2-3 16 . TRBV27 . TGTGCCAGCAGTTTAAGAGTCGGAACTAGCACAGATACGCAGTATTTT CASSLRVGTSTDTQYF
TRBJ2-7 16 . TRBV28 TRBD2 TGTGCCAGCAGTTCTCCCAGCGGGAGGAGCTCCTACGAGCAGTACTTC CASSSPSGRSSYEQYF
TRBJ2-5 13 . TRBV7-3 . TGTGCCAGCAGCAGAGACAGACAAGAGACCCAGTACTTC CASSRDRQETQYF
TRBJ2-5 22 . TRBV28 TRBD2 TGTGCCAGCAGTTTACCCGGCGGTTTTGTCGAGAACCGACCCGAGGGACTAGCAGCCCAGTACTTC CASSLPGGFVENRPEGLAAQYF
TRBJ1-1 13 . TRBV29-1 . TGCAGCGTCCTGCGGATTTTGACCCCTGAAGCTTTCTTT CSVLRILTPEAFF
TRBJ1-1 15 . TRBV28 TRBD1 TGTGCCAGCAGTTTATTGGGGGACAGGAACACTGAAGCTTTCTTT CASSLLGDRNTEAFF
TRBJ1-1 12 few TRBV29-1 . TGCAGCTATAATACAGAGAACACTGAAGCTTTCTTT CSYNTENTEAFF
TRBJ2-7 15 . TRBV7-2 TRBD2 TGTGCCAGCAGCTTCAACCCCGGGAGGGCCTACGAGCAGTACTTC CASSFNPGRAYEQYF
TRBJ2-3 11 . TRBV5-6 . TGTGCCAGCAGGGGGGAAGATACGCAGTATTTT CASRGEDTQYF
TRBJ1-5 14 few TRBV7-9 . TGTGCCAGCAGCCCGGGGACACTGAATCAGCCCCAGCATTTT CASSPGTLNQPQHF
TRBJ1-5 12 . TRBV5-6 . TGTGCCAGCAGCTTGGGGAATCAGCCCCAGCATTTT CASSLGNQPQHF
TRBJ2-1 15 . TRBV4-2 . TGTGCCAGCAGCCAAAGGGGAGGCTCCTACAATGAGCAGTTCTTC CASSQRGGSYNEQFF
TRBJ2-1 14 . TRBV27 . TGTGCCAGCAGCCGCGGGGCCCTTAACAATGAGCAGTTCTTC CASSRGALNNEQFF
TRBJ2-3 17 . TRBV19 TRBD1 TGTGCCAGTAGTATGGGTGTAGCAGGGGGCTCGACAGATACGCAGTATTTT CASSMGVAGGSTDTQYF
TRBJ1-2 16 . TRBV2 TRBD1 TGTGCCAGCAGCGCCGGGACAGGGGACGGCCTCTATGGCTACACCTTC CASSAGTGDGLYGYTF
TRBJ1-2 14 . TRBV19 . TGTGCCAGTAGTATAGGGCAAGGAAGTCCTAGCTACACCTTC CASSIGQGSPSYTF
TRBJ2-7 12 . TRBV9 . TGTGCCAGCAGCCCAGGGGACTACGAGCAGTACTTC CASSPGDYEQYF